These 18 T cell receptor beta chains were sequenced from one sample in a study of cytomegalovirus exposure and HLA in healthy donors. Profiling relied on immunoSEQ multiplex PCR, and the TCRdb table lists in-frame clones only, not all of them. Seen here are 150,000 to 200,000 clones, about 90% observed once, and the top ten hold 3% to 3.5%. Sequencing used PBMCs. The origin of the receptors is a woman younger than 30 in good health and CMV-seropositive.

The J gene is TRBJ2-3, the V gene TRBV28, with TRBD2 matching over 9 bases. V trimming: 5 bases; J trimming: 0 bases; junction bases outside the gene matches: 6. Germline values: CDR1 MDHEN, CDR2 SYDVKM. The CDR3 is made up of 16 amino acids. The CDR3 protein is CASSEIAGVSTDTQYF. CDR3 coding DNA: TGTGCCAGCAGTGAGATAGCGGGAGTTAGCACAGATACGCAGTATTTT.

As regards this clone: Other DNA sequences in this sample translate to the same CDR3. The J gene is TRBJ1-4, the V gene TRBV27; 8 positions match TRBD1. The V segment lost 0 bases and the J segment 6 bases; nucleotides outside the gene matches: 3. Germline V gene sequence: CDR1 MNHEY, CDR2 SMNVEV (reference sequence). The CDR3 loop spans 15 amino acids. The CDR3 loop is CASSLSAGGYEKLFF. The CDR3 DNA follows: TGTGCCAGCAGTTTATCCGCAGGGGGCTATGAAAAACTGTTTTTT.

This chain links TRBV6-5 with TRBJ2-7, with D maybe TRBD2 (7 bases). CDR1 MNHEY and CDR2 SVGAGI come from the germline V gene. V was trimmed by 4 bases and J by 3 bases, leaving 19 bases between them. The CDR3 totals 16 residues. CDR3 bases: TGTGCCAGCAGTTGGGGGGGCGGGAGTTTCCTCTACGAGCAGTACTTC. It encodes CASSWGGGSFLYEQYF.

The chain uses TRBV5-6 and TRBJ2-7, with D perhaps TRBD1 (5 bases). Per germline, CDR1 SGHDT and CDR2 YYEEEE. The CDR3 extends over 13 amino acids. The V gene lost 5 bases and the J gene lost 4 bases, with 13 bases spanning the gap. The CDR3 region is CASSPAREYEQYF. In DNA, the CDR3 is TGTGCCAGCAGTCCCGCCAGGGAATACGAGCAGTACTTC.

V gene TRBV7-2 combines with J gene TRBJ1-4; D call uncertain. Germline CDR1 reads SGHTA; CDR2 reads FQGNSA. The CDR3 loop spans 12 amino acids. Trimming stripped 2 bases from V and 8 bases from J, with 6 bases between. The DNA for the CDR3 is TGTGCCAGCAGCTTATTTCGGGAAAAACTGTTTTTT. Its protein product is CASSLFREKLFF.

Notes on this clone: Within the sample, other DNA sequences also encode this same CDR3. The V gene is TRBV6-1, the J gene TRBJ2-7; D unresolved. Between the trimmed V and J ends, which lost 4 bases and 3 bases, there was a span of 4 bases. CDR1 MNHNS and CDR2 SASEGT come from the germline V gene. CDR3 length: 11 amino acids. DNA for the CDR3: TGTGCCAGCAGTGTACTCTACGAGCAGTACTTC. Translation gives CASSVLYEQYF.

Only one count was recorded for this clone. The chain has TRBV7-9 and TRBJ1-2; weak D call: TRBD1 (6 bases). The V gene lost 5 bases and the J gene lost 6 bases, with 19 bases spanning the gap. CDR1 is SEHNR, CDR2 FQNEAQ, per germline (reference sequence). The CDR3 has 15 amino acids. The CDR3 sequence is CASSPRATGSDGYTF. Written as DNA, the CDR3 is TGTGCCAGCAGCCCCAGGGCGACAGGCTCAGATGGCTACACCTTC.

This chain uses TRBV7-8 with TRBJ1-5; D ambiguous. CDR3 length: 12 residues. Deletions cut 5 bases from V and 4 bases from J, with 6 bases between. Germline V gene data show CDR1 as SGHVS and CDR2 as FQNEAQ. CDR3 region: CASSLTNQPQHF. In DNA form, the CDR3 reads TGTGCCAGCAGCCTTACTAATCAGCCCCAGCATTTT. Full variable domain (rest looked up from reference TRBV7-8 and TRBJ1-5): GAGVSQSPRYKVAKRGQDVALRCDPISGHVSLFWYQQALGQGPEFLTYFQNEAQLDKSGLPSDRFFAERPEGSVSTLKIQRTQQEDSAVYLCASSLTNQPQHFGDGTRLSIL.

The rearrangement uses TRBV11-3 and TRBJ2-5; 8 nucleotides line up with TRBD2. The ends lost 2 bases at V and 5 bases at J; junction bases unmatched: 7. Germline V gene sequence: CDR1 SGHNT, CDR2 YENEEA. This CDR3 is built from 15 residues. DNA for the CDR3: TGTGCCAGCAGCTTAACTGGCGGGAGGTTGGAGACCCAGTACTTC. This translates into CASSLTGGRLETQYF.

V gene TRBV5-4 combines with J gene TRBJ1-5; 9 bases map to TRBD1. CDR1 is SGHNT, CDR2 YYREEE, per germline (reference sequence). The V and J ends lost 4 bases and 0 bases, in that order; junction bases with no gene match: 2. CDR3 length equals 15 residues. DNA of the CDR3: TGTGCCAGCAGCACAGGGGGCCTTAGCAATCAGCCCCAGCATTTT. Amino acids: CASSTGGLSNQPQHF.

This clone was counted a single time. The chain links TRBV11-3 to TRBJ2-1; 9 bases align to TRBD2. V trimming: 3 bases; J trimming: 7 bases; junction bases outside the gene matches: 4. Germline CDR1 SGHNT, CDR2 YENEEA. This CDR3 contains 14 residues. The CDR3 bases are TGTGCCAGCAGCTTTAGCGGGGGTGAAAATGAGCAGTTCTTC. This sequence encodes CASSFSGGENEQFF.

CDR3 DNA: TGTGCCAGCAGTTACTCCGGACAGGGCGGGCTAGATGGCTACACCTTC. This encodes CASSYSGQGGLDGYTF. The rearrangement uses TRBV6-5 and TRBJ1-2; 8 bases line up with TRBD1. CDR3 length equals 16 residues. Per germline, CDR1 MNHEY and CDR2 SVGAGI. The V and J ends lost 0 bases and 6 bases, in that order; junction bases with no gene match: 9.

V usage is TRBV5-1 and J usage is TRBJ2-1; TRBD2 aligns across 13 bases. The CDR3 loop spans 17 amino acids. Germline V gene lookup returns CDR1 SGHRS and CDR2 YFSETQ. Trimming took 0 bases from V and 5 from J; bases not matched to a gene: 5. Written as DNA, the CDR3 is TGCGCCAGCAGCTTGGACCGGGGACTAGCGGGAAACAATGAGCAGTTCTTC. It is translated as CASSLDRGLAGNNEQFF.

The rearrangement uses TRBV28 and TRBJ2-7; 16 positions agree with TRBD2. Per germline, CDR1 MDHEN and CDR2 SYDVKM. This CDR3 has 18 residues. The ends lost 5 bases at V and 2 bases at J; junction bases unmatched: 9. CDR3 in DNA: TGTGCCAGCAGTCATCCGGGACTAGCGGGAGGGGGAACCTACGAGCAGTACTTC. This gives the protein CASSHPGLAGGGTYEQYF. Filled out from reference TRBV28 and TRBJ2-7, the complete variable domain reads DVKVTQSSRYLVKRTGEKVFLECVQDMDHENMFWYRQDPGLGLRLIYFSYDVKMKEKGDIPEGYSVSREKKERFSLILESASTNQTSMYLCASSHPGLAGGGTYEQYFGPGTRLTVT.

The V and J genes are TRBV29-1 and TRBJ1-5; TRBD1 matches at 7 bases. V trimming: 6 bases; J trimming: 5 bases; junction bases outside the gene matches: 7. The length of the CDR3 is 13 residues. CDR1 and CDR2 from the germline V gene are SQVTM and ANQGSEA. CDR3 sequence reads: CSVQGGSDQPQHF. CDR3 bases: TGCAGCGTCCAGGGGGGTTCGGATCAGCCCCAGCATTTT.

This chain joins TRBV2 and TRBJ1-1; 8 bases line up with TRBD1. The germline gives CDR1 SNHLY, CDR2 FYNNEI. V shed 6 bases and J 3 bases; nucleotides not matched to a gene: 9. The CDR3 totals 15 residues. Here the CDR3 reads CASRDREDMDTEAFF. As DNA, the CDR3 is TGTGCCAGCAGGGACAGGGAGGATATGGACACTGAAGCTTTCTTT.

This clone was observed a single time. The chain couples TRBV7-2 to TRBJ2-5; TRBD2 matches 9 bases. V was clipped by 3 bases and J by 7 bases; unmatched bases: 9. Germline V lookup: CDR1 SGHTA, CDR2 FQGNSA. The CDR3 has 15 amino acids. CDR3 protein: CASSLGSGGAGTQYF. DNA for the CDR3: TGTGCCAGCAGCTTGGGTAGCGGGGGTGCTGGGACCCAGTACTTC.

The J gene is TRBJ1-2, the V gene TRBV11-2, with D uncertain. This CDR3 has 17 amino acids. Germline V CDR1 and CDR2: SGHAT, FQNNGV. Trimming took 1 base from V and 8 from J, leaving 23 bases between them. DNA of the CDR3: TGTGCCAGCAGCTTAGGCCCCCCCTTGGCGGGGAACGAGGGCTACACCTTC. Residues: CASSLGPPLAGNEGYTF.